The rows below give T cell receptor beta chains drawn from one sample of a study of blood T cell repertoires in COVID-19. Repertoires were generated with immunoSEQ multiplex PCR, while TCRdb's copy carries only in-frame clones and drops some. The table includes fewer than 400,000 clones, approximately 81% detected once. Source material: PBMCs or T cells enriched from blood (not recorded which). The receptors shown here come from a woman aged 25 to 39 who had been exposed to COVID-19. Both conserved end residues are part of each CDR3. Each record gives: D gene, J gene, clone size, V gene, CDR3 protein, CDR3 DNA. A D gene is named only where the DNA matches it firmly. Expanded clones are given a class, and other clones once, few, many or no size at all.

>TRBD1|TRBJ1-1|once|TRBV27
CASSLVTGGNTEAFF
TGTGCCAGCAGTTTAGTTACAGGGGGGAACACTGAAGCTTTCTTT
>-|TRBJ1-1|-|TRBV29-1
CSVDPQGKTEAFF
TGCAGCGTTGATCCACAGGGAAAAACTGAAGCTTTCTTT
>-|TRBJ2-3|-|TRBV30
CAWSVTGLSTDTQYF
TGTGCCTGGAGTGTCACAGGGTTAAGCACAGATACGCAGTATTTT
>TRBD1|TRBJ1-1|-|TRBV6-5
CASSYTTGGTEAFF
TGTGCCAGCAGTTATACGACAGGGGGTACTGAAGCTTTCTTT
>TRBD1|TRBJ1-2|-|TRBV27
CASSPDLDRGHYGYTF
TGTGCCAGCAGCCCTGACCTCGACAGGGGACACTATGGCTACACCTTC
>TRBD2|TRBJ2-4|-|TRBV5-4
CASSWLAEKNIQYF
TGTGCCAGCAGCTGGCTAGCGGAGAAAAACATTCAGTACTTC
>-|TRBJ1-5|once|TRBV27
CASSWGLSNQPQHF
TGTGCCAGCAGTTGGGGACTTAGCAATCAGCCCCAGCATTTT
>-|TRBJ1-4|-|TRBV7-2
CASSLGREVNEKLFF
TGTGCCAGCAGCTTAGGCAGGGAAGTTAATGAAAAACTGTTTTTT
>TRBD2|TRBJ2-1|-|TRBV6-5
CASRQPGLANEQFF
TGTGCCAGCAGACAGCCGGGACTAGCTAATGAGCAGTTCTTC
>-|TRBJ1-1|few|TRBV11-3
CASSLQAYDTEAFF
TGTGCCAGCAGCTTACAGGCTTATGACACTGAAGCTTTCTTT
>-|TRBJ1-1|-|TRBV12-3/TRBV12-4
CASSLVQNTEAFF
TGTGCCAGCAGTTTAGTACAGAACACTGAAGCTTTCTTT
>-|TRBJ1-4|-|TRBV19
CASRGQRDEKLFF
TGTGCCAGTAGGGGGCAACGGGATGAAAAACTGTTTTTT
>-|TRBJ2-5|once|TRBV3-1/TRBV3-2
CASSQDLQVQETQYF
TGTGCCAGCAGCCAAGATCTACAGGTCCAAGAGACCCAGTACTTC
>-|TRBJ2-1|-|TRBV28
CASSRRVRPLSRGRFVVFF
TGTGCCAGCAGTCGTCGGGTCCGCCCCTTGTCCAGGGGGAGGTTTGTTGTGTTCTTC
>-|TRBJ1-2|-|TRBV11-2
CASSSWRDSNNYGYTF
TGTGCCAGCAGCTCATGGCGGGACTCTAATAACTATGGCTACACCTTC
>-|TRBJ1-5|once|TRBV6-5
CASSSRGISNQPQHF
TGTGCCAGCAGTTCACGAGGTATAAGCAATCAGCCCCAGCATTTT
>TRBD2|TRBJ2-3|-|TRBV6-1
CASSEVGGTTDTQYF
TGTGCCAGCAGTGAAGTGGGGGGGACGACAGATACGCAGTATTTT
>TRBD1|TRBJ1-2|-|TRBV3-1/TRBV3-2
CASSHGDRGLGGYTF
TGTGCCAGCAGCCATGGGGACAGGGGGCTAGGCGGCTACACCTTC
>TRBD2|TRBJ2-3|-|TRBV5-1
CASSFHPGLAGTDTQYF
TGCGCCAGCAGCTTTCACCCGGGACTAGCGGGAACAGATACGCAGTATTTT
>TRBD1|TRBJ1-5|-|TRBV4-2
CASSQGGQGSYSNQPQHF
TGTGCCAGCAGCCAAGGGGGACAGGGGAGTTATAGCAATCAGCCCCAGCATTTT
>TRBD2|TRBJ2-7|-|TRBV5-5
CASSPGTSGRAAYEQYF
TGTGCCAGCAGCCCCGGGACTAGCGGGAGGGCCGCCTACGAGCAGTACTTC
>-|TRBJ2-1|few|TRBV4-1
CASSLLDGNLQFF
TGCGCCAGCAGCTTACTAGACGGTAATCTTCAGTTCTTC
>-|TRBJ1-1|-|TRBV28
CASSLVQGPEAFF
TGTGCCAGCAGTTTAGTACAGGGACCTGAAGCTTTCTTT
>-|TRBJ1-4|-|TRBV7-2
CASSLGQGNEKLFF
TGTGCCAGCAGCTTGGGCCAGGGGAATGAAAAACTGTTTTTT
>TRBD1|TRBJ1-1|-|TRBV7-6
CASSPDRANTEAFF
TGTGCCAGCAGCCCGGACAGGGCGAACACTGAAGCTTTCTTT
>-|TRBJ1-2|once|TRBV29-1
CSVEEQGNYGYTF
TGCAGCGTTGAAGAGCAGGGTAACTATGGCTACACCTTC
>TRBD1|TRBJ1-3|-|TRBV18
CASSPLQGEVSGNTIYF
TGTGCCAGCTCACCTTTACAGGGGGAGGTTTCTGGAAACACCATATATTTT
>-|TRBJ2-5|-|TRBV27
CASSLNREETQYF
TGTGCCAGCAGTTTAAACAGAGAAGAGACCCAGTACTTC
>-|TRBJ1-5|-|TRBV19
CASSEGDSNQPQHF
TGTGCCAGTAGTGAGGGGGATAGCAATCAGCCCCAGCATTTT
>TRBD1|TRBJ1-1|-|TRBV4-1
CASSPSRQGDPSNTEAFF
TGCGCCAGCAGCCCAAGTCGACAGGGTGATCCGTCGAACACTGAAGCTTTCTTT
>-|TRBJ2-4|-|TRBV4-3
CASSQDYPGVAGNIQYF
TGCGCCAGCAGCCAAGATTACCCGGGTGTGGCGGGAAACATTCAGTACTTC
>TRBD2|TRBJ2-1|-|TRBV2
CASSDLSTSGSTEQFF
TGTGCCAGCAGTGACCTTTCGACTAGCGGGAGTACTGAGCAGTTCTTC
>-|TRBJ2-7|-|TRBV19
CASSIDSREYEQYF
TGTGCCAGTAGTATAGACTCCAGGGAATACGAGCAGTACTTC
>TRBD1|TRBJ1-5|once|TRBV3-1/TRBV3-2
CASSQEYAGGHQPQHF
TGTGCCAGCAGCCAAGAATACGCAGGGGGGCATCAGCCCCAGCATTTT
>TRBD1|TRBJ2-7|-|TRBV19
CASEGTGPYEQYF
TGTGCCAGTGAGGGGACAGGTCCCTACGAGCAGTACTTC
>-|TRBJ1-5|-|TRBV3-1/TRBV3-2
CASSQGQPYIQPQHF
TGTGCCAGCAGCCAAGGACAGCCCTACATACAGCCCCAGCATTTT